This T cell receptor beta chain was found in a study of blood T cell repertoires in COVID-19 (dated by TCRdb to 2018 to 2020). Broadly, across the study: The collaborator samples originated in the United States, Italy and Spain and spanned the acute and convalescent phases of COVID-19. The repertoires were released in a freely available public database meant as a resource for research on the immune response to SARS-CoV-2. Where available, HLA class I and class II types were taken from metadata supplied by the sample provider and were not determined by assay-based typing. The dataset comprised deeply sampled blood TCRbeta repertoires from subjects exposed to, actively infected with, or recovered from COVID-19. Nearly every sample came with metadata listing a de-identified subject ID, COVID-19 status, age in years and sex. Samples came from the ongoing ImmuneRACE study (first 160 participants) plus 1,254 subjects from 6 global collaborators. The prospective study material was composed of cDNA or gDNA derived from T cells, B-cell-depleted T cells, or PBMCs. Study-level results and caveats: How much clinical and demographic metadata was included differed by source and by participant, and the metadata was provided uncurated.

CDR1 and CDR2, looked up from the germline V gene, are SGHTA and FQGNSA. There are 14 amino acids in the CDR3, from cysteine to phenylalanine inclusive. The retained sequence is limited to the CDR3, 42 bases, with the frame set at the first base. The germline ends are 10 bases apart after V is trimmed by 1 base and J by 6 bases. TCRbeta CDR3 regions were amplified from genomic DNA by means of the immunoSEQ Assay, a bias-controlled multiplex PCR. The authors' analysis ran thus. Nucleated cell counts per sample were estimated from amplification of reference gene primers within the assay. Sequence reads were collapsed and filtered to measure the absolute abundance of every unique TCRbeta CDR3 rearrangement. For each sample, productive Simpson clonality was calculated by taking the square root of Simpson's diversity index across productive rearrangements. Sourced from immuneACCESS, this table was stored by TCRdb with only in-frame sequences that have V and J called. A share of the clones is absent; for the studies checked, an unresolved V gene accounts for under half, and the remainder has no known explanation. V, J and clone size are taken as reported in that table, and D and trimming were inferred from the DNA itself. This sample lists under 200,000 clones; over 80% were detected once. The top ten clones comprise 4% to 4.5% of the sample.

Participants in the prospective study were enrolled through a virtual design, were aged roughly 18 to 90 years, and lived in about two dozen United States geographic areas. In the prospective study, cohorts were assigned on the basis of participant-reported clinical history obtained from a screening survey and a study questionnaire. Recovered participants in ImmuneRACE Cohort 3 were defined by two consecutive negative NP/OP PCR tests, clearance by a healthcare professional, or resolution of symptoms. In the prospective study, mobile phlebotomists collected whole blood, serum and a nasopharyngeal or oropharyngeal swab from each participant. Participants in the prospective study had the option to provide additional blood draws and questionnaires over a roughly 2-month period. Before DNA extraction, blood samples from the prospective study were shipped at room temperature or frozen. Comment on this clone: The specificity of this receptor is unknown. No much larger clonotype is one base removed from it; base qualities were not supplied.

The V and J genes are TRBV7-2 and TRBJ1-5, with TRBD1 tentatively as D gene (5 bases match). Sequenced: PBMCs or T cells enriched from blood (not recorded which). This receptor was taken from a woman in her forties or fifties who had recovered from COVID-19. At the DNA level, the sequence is TGTGCCAGCAGCTTAGGGGTGACAGCTCAGCCCCAGCATTTT. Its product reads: CASSLGVTAQPQHF.